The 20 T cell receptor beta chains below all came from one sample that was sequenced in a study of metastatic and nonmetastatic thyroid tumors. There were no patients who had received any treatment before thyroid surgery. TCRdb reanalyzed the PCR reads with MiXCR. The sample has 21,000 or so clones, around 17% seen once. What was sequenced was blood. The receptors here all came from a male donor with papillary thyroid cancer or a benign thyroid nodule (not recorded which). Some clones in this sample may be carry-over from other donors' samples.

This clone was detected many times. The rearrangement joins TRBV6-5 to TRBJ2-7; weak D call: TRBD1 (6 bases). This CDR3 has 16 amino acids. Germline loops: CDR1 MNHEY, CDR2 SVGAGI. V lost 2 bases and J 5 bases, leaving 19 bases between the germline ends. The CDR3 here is CASSYTLTGSSNEQYF. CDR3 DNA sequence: TGTGCCAGCAGTTACACTTTGACAGGATCCTCGAACGAGCAGTACTTC.

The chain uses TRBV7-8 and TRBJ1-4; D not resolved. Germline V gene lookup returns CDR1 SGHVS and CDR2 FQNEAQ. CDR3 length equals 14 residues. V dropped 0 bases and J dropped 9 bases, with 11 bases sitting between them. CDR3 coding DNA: TGTGCCAGCAGCTTAGCCTTCACCGGTAAAAAACTGTTTTTT. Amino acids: CASSLAFTGKKLFF.

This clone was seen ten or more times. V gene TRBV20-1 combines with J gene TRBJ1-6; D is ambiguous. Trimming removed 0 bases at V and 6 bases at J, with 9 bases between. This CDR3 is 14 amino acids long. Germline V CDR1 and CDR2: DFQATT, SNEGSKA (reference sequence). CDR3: CSARDIGANSPLHF. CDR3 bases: TGCAGTGCTAGAGATATCGGTGCTAATTCACCCCTCCACTTT.

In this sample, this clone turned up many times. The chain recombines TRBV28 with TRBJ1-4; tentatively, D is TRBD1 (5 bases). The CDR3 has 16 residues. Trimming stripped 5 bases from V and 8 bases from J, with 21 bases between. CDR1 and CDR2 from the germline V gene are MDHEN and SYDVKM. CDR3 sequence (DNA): TGTGCCAGCAGTCTCCCTCCGGGACCCCGGGAGGAAAAACTGTTTTTT. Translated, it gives CASSLPPGPREEKLFF.

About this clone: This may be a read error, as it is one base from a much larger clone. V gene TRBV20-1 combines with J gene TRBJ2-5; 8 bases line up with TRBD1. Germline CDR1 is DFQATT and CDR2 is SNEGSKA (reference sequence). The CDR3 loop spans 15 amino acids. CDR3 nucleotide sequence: TGCAGTGCTTTACCACCTGACAGGGGAGGCGAGACCCAGTGCTTC. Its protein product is CSALPPDRGGETQCF.

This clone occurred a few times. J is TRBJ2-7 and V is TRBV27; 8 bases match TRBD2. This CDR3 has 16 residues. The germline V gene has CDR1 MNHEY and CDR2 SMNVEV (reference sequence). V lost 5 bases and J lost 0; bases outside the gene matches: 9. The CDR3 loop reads CASSASAAGASYEQYF. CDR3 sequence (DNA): TGTGCCAGCAGTGCCTCAGCAGCGGGGGCCTCCTACGAGCAGTACTTC.

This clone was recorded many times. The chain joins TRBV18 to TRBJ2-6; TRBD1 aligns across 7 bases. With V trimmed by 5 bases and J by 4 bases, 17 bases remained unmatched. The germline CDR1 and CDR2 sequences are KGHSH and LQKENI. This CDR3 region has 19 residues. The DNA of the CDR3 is TGTGCCAGCTCAATGTATAAGACAGGGAGTTTCAACGGGGCCAACGTCCTGACTTTC. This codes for CASSMYKTGSFNGANVLTF.

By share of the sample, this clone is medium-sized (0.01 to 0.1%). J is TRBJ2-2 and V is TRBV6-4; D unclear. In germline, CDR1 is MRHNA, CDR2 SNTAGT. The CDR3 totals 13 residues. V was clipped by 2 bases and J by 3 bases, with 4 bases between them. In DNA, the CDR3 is TGTGCCAGCAGTGACGACTACACCGGGGAGCTGTTTTTT. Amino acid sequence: CASSDDYTGELFF.

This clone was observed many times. In nucleotides, the CDR3 is TGTGCCAGCATGAGCGGACAGGGTGCCACAGATACGCAGTATTTT. Translated: CASMSGQGATDTQYF. The J gene is TRBJ2-3, the V gene TRBV2, with 8 positions matching TRBD1. The CDR3 is made up of 15 amino acids. The junction had 8 bases not matched to a gene; V was cut back by 7 bases and J by 2 bases. From germline, CDR1 is SNHLY and CDR2 FYNNEI.

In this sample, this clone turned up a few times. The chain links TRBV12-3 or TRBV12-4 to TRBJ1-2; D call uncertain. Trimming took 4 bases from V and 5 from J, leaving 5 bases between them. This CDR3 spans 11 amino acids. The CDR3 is CASSSMYGYTF. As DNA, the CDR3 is TGTGCCAGCAGTTCCATGTATGGCTACACCTTC.

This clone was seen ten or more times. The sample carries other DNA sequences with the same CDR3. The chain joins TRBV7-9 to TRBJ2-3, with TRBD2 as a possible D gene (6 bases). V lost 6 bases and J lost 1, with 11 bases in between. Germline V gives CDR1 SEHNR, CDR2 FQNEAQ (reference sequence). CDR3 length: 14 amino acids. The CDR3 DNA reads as TGTGCCAGCAGAGGGACTCCCCGCACAGATACGCAGTATTTT. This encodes CASRGTPRTDTQYF.

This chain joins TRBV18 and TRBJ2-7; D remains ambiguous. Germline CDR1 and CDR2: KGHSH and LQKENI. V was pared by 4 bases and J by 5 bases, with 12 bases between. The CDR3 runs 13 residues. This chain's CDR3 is CASSQGLNNEQYF. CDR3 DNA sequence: TGTGCCAGCTCACAGGGATTAAATAACGAGCAGTACTTC. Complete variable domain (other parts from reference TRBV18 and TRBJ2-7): NAGVMQNPRHLVRRRGQEARLRCSPMKGHSHVYWYRQLPEEGLKFMVYLQKENIIDESGMPKERFSAEFPKEGPSILRIQQVVRGDSAAYFCASSQGLNNEQYFGPGTRLTVT.

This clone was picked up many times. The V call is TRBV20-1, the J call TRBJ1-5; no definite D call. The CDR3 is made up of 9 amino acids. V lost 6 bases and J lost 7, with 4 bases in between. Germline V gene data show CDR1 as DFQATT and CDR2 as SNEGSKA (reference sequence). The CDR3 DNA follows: TGCAGTGCAGGGCAGCCCCAGCATTTT. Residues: CSAGQPQHF.

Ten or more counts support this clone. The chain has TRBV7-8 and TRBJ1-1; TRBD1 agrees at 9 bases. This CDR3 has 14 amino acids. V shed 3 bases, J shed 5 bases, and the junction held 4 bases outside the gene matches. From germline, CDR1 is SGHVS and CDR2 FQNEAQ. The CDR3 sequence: CASSFGTGWTEAFF. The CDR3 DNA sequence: TGTGCCAGCAGCTTTGGGACAGGGTGGACTGAAGCTTTCTTT.

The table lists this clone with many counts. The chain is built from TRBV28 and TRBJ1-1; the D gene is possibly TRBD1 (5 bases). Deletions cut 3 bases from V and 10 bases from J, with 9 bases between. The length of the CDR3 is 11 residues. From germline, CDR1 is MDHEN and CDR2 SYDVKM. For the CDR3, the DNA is TGTGCCAGCAGTTTTCCCGGGGGAGCTTTCTTT. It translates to CASSFPGGAFF.

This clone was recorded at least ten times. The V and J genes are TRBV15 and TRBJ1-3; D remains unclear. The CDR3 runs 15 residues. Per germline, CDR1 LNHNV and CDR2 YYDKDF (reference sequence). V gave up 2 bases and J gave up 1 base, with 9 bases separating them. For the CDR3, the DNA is TGTGCCACCAGCAGACTCCGGAATTCTGGAAACACCATATATTTT. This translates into CATSRLRNSGNTIYF.

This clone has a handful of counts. The CDR3 bases are TGTGCCAGCAGTTGGGGACAGGCTCCAGAGACTACGCAGTATTTT. It yields the protein CASSWGQAPETTQYF. The chain is built from TRBV12-3 or TRBV12-4 and TRBJ2-3; 8 nucleotides line up with TRBD1. J lost 8 bases, V lost 4 bases, and 11 bases had no gene match. CDR3 length: 15 residues.

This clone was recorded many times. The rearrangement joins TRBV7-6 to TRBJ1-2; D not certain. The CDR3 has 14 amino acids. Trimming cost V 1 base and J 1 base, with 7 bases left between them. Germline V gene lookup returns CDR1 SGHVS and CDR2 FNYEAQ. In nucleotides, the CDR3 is TGTGCCAGCAGCTTAGGTTGGGGTAACTATGGCTACACCTTC. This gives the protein CASSLGWGNYGYTF. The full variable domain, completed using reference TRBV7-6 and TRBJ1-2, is GAGVSQSPRYKVTKRGQDVALRCDPISGHVSLYWYRQALGQGPEFLTYFNYEAQQDKSGLPNDRFSAERPEGSISTLTIQRTEQRDSAMYRCASSLGWGNYGYTFGSGTRLTVV.

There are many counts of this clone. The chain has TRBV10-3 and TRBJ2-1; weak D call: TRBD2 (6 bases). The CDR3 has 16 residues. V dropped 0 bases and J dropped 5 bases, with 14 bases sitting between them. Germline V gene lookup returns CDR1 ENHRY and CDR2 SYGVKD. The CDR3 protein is CAISESGGSSHNEQFF. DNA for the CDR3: TGTGCCATCAGTGAGTCTGGAGGGAGCAGCCACAATGAGCAGTTCTTC.

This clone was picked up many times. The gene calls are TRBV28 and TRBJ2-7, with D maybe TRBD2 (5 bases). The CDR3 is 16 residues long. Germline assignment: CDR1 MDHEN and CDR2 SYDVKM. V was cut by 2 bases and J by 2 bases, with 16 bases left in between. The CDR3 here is CASSLTLSGLTYEQYF. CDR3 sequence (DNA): TGTGCCAGCAGTTTAACCCTTTCCGGACTTACCTACGAGCAGTACTTC.